Listed below are T cell receptor beta chains from one sample, sequenced in a study of human thymus T cells. The table came from immunoSEQ multiplex PCR; TCRdb's copy has only in-frame clones and leaves some out. The sample carries some 120,000 clones, around 96% recorded once. Sequencing was done on a sample of thymus tissue. Receptors were obtained from a boy younger than two with a congenital heart defect but otherwise immunologically healthy. CDR3s include the opening cysteine and the closing phenylalanine or tryptophan. D genes are given only for firm matches.

V,D,length,J,CDR3
TRBV30,TRBD1,18,TRBJ2-3,CAWSVSPPGTGGSDTQYF
TRBV9,TRBD2,14,TRBJ2-3,CASSDPGEGNTQYF
TRBV4-2,.,17,TRBJ2-3,CASSQVAAPRERDTQYF
TRBV29-1,.,13,TRBJ2-3,CSVGWGHTDTQYF
TRBV19,TRBD1,20,TRBJ1-5,CASSIRTGPIPRDSNQPQHF
TRBV9,TRBD2,19,TRBJ2-1,CASSAGAEGGASGFNEQFF
TRBV2,.,14,TRBJ1-2,CASNNGQGYYGYTF
TRBV29-1,TRBD1,16,TRBJ1-2,CSVARDRVIYGYGYTF
TRBV19,TRBD1,17,TRBJ1-4,CASRYGDREGVGEKLFF
TRBV5-5,TRBD1,14,TRBJ1-6,CASSPRDRGSPLHF
TRBV30,.,13,TRBJ1-1,CAWSATVNTEAFF
TRBV29-1,.,18,TRBJ1-5,CSVEVEGTGGASNQPQHF
TRBV5-1,TRBD2,14,TRBJ2-5,CASNLAGGQETQYF
TRBV4-3,TRBD1,18,TRBJ1-1,CASSQDIGQGGTLKGTFF
TRBV5-1,.,14,TRBJ1-1,CASRPDRRWAEAFF
TRBV30,TRBD1,13,TRBJ2-7,CAWATGKVDEQYF
TRBV10-3,TRBD2,19,TRBJ2-3,CAISERLAGGPLTTDTQYF
TRBV7-6,.,14,TRBJ1-1,CASSLTDFYTEAFF
TRBV4-2,.,16,TRBJ2-3,CASSQDDREPTDTQYF
TRBV6-6,.,13,TRBJ2-7,CASSFGVSYEQYF
TRBV10-3,.,15,TRBJ2-3,CAISGGGGPPDTQYF
TRBV4-1,.,14,TRBJ1-4,CASSPRAPNEKLFF
TRBV11-3,.,15,TRBJ1-3,CASSLARSGGNTIYF
TRBV7-9,.,16,TRBJ2-1,CASSRRPRGPASEQFF
TRBV28,TRBD1,15,TRBJ2-5,CASARQGESLGTQYF
TRBV7-2,.,15,TRBJ1-5,CASSLELYSNQPQHF
TRBV5-1,TRBD2,21,TRBJ2-3,CASSLEKLSYRAGEETDTQYF
TRBV6-6,.,12,TRBJ2-7,CATPDSAYEQYF
TRBV5-4,.,14,TRBJ2-1,CASSHRVGDYEQFF
TRBV9,.,13,TRBJ2-7,CASSVVCDYEQYF
TRBV4-3,TRBD2,18,TRBJ2-1,CASSTWRAGGPHYNEQFF
TRBV14,.,13,TRBJ2-5,CASSQGVEETQYF
TRBV5-4,.,15,TRBJ2-1,CASSLAERRINEQFF
TRBV30,TRBD1,13,TRBJ1-6,CACTQGWDSPLHF
TRBV4-1,.,21,TRBJ1-1,CASSPRDNGVGQGAYMTEAFF
TRBV29-1,.,13,TRBJ1-5,CSVAVLSNQPQHF
TRBV27,TRBD2,16,TRBJ2-1,CASSLSLAGDYNEQFF
TRBV7-2,TRBD1,16,TRBJ2-2,CASSFTGVQNTGELFF
TRBV5-1,.,14,TRBJ1-2,CASSLGAANYGYTF
TRBV4-1,.,17,TRBJ2-7,CASSQAIMDAGTYEQYF